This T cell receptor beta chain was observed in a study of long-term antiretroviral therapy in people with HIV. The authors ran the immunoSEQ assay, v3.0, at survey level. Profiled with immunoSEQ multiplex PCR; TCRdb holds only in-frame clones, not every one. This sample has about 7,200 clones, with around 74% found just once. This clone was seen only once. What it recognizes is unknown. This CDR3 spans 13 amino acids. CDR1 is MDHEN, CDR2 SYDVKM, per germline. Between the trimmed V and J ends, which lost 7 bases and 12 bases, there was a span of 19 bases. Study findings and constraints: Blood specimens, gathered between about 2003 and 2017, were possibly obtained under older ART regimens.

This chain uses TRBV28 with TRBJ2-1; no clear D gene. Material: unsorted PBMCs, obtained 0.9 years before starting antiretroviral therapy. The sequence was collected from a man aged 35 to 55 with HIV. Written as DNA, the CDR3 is TGTGCCAGCACCAAAAGTGGGGTTTGGGGGCAGTTCTTC. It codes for CASTKSGVWGQFF.